The sequence of this T cell receptor (beta chain) was determined in a study of T cells in Graves' hyperthyroidism and ophthalmopathy. Points from the study as a whole: Ophthalmopathy, which appeared later, was predicted by the model a median roughly 6.4 months before onset. Researchers found most expanded thyroid clonotypes above 0.001 in blood as well.

About this clonotype: No antigen is known for it.

Authors of the study amplified TCR beta CDR3 regions from RNA transcripts. The primer set for the first-round RT-PCR of the TCR CDR3 was HTBI. TCRdb reprocessed the multiplex PCR reads via MiXCR and lists one record per CDR3 protein. The profile shows around 450,000 distinct CDR3 sequences, roughly 13% of them singletons. Subjects aged 18 to 65 presented with newly diagnosed hyperthyroidism of less than 2 months' duration. This CDR3 region has 11 residues. Trimming pared 4 bases from V and 2 bases from J, leaving 6 bases between. Germline V gene data show CDR1 as DFQATT and CDR2 as SNEGSKA (reference sequence).

Sequencing was carried out using blood. V gene TRBV20-1 combines with J gene TRBJ2-7; D remains ambiguous. The receptor was derived from a woman aged 18 to 35 with Graves' hyperthyroidism. This CDR3 reads CSAIGTYEQYF. The CDR3 DNA sequence: TGCAGTGCTATAGGGACCTACGAGCAGTACTTC.